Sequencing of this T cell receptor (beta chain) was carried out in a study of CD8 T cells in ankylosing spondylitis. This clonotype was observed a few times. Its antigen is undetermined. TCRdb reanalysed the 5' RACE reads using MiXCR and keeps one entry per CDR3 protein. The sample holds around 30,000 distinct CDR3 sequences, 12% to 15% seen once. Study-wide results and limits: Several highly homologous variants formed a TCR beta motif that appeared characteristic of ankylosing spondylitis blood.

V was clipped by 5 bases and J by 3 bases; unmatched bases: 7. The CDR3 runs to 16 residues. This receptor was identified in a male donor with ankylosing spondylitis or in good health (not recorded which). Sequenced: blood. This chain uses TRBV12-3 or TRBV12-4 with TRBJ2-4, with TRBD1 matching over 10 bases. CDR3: CASSRSGQGDKNIQYF. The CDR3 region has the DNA TGTGCCAGCAGTCGGAGTGGACAGGGGGACAAAAACATTCAGTACTTC.